This record covers a single T cell receptor (beta chain). Its antigen is not yet known. Within one base of it there is no much larger clone, and no base qualities were kept. This entry is derived from a study of glioma-infiltrating T cells after dendritic cell vaccination (dated by TCRdb to the mid-2010s). Regarding the study in general: Of the roughly 15 glioblastoma patients in the cohort, all drawn from Phase I and II dendritic cell vaccination trials, 9 were newly diagnosed and 6 had recurrent disease. Between 2003 and 2012, patients were given autologous tumor lysate-pulsed dendritic cell vaccination. The vaccine was prepared from monocyte-derived dendritic cells that were cultured for 6 to 7 days with IL-4 and GM-CSF and then pulsed overnight with autologous tumor lysate. Patients received three intradermal dendritic cell vaccine injections at biweekly intervals in the arm below the axilla. Deep sequencing of TCR beta CDR3 regions was used to quantify tumor-infiltrating lymphocyte content and compare tumor and blood repertoires in dendritic cell-vaccinated glioblastoma patients. Survival after dendritic cell vaccination was correlated with TCR sequencing metrics such as TIL content and the overlap between tumor and blood repertoires.

The germline V gene encodes CDR1 SGHRS and CDR2 YFSETQ. From cysteine to phenylalanine, the CDR3 is 15 amino acids long. Only CDR3 DNA is held: 45 bases, read in frame from base 1. The V and J ends are trimmed by 4 bases and 5 bases, leaving 19 bases between them. Overall study results and their limits: TCR clonality showed no direct relationship with survival, which suggests that a diverse polyclonal response may matter. The three-group TCR overlap response model was described as speculative and requiring prospective validation. After dendritic cell vaccination, a higher estimated pretreatment TIL content predicted longer time to progression and longer overall survival. The cohort was small and heterogeneous, with few patients having full blood and tumor sets and even fewer initial-recurrent tumor pairs.

TCRB CDR3 regions were amplified from about 1.9 ug genomic DNA, or all available DNA if less, using the immunoSEQ assay. The multiplex PCR employed 60 forward primers targeting TCR V beta segments and 13 reverse primers targeting J beta segments. To estimate the number of reads per starting template, synthetic control templates were added to each sample at limiting dilution. Reads of 87 bp were generated by sequencing on the Illumina HiSeq System. Per the original workflow: PCR and sequencing errors were removed by merging closely related sequences with a nearest neighbor algorithm. TCR overlap was defined as the percentage of unique tumor TCR beta sequences that were also found in the peripheral blood of the same patient. TCRdb took this table from immuneACCESS and kept in-frame rearrangements with V and J called. Such tables lack part of the clones; where checked against another copy, unresolved V genes explain under half of the gap, and the rest is unexplained. V, J and clone size are taken as reported in that table, and D and trimming were inferred from the DNA itself. This sample lists about 90,000 clones; about four fifths were detected once. Approximately 6.6% of the sample belongs to the ten largest clones.

The sample's time point label, decoded: after dendritic cell vaccination, including at tumor progression/relapse. Selection of patients required sufficient residual fresh-frozen tumor tissue and over two years of available survival data. None of the glioblastoma patients carried an isocitrate dehydrogenase mutation, although molecular status otherwise varied. PBMC were collected before vaccination, two weeks after the third vaccination, and at tumor progression if progression occurred. Genomic DNA was extracted with the Qiagen DNeasy Blood extraction Kit. The rearranged chain carries TRBV5-1 and TRBJ2-7; the D gene is possibly TRBD1, with 5 bases matching. The sample was blood, taken after dendritic cell vaccination. The sequence was obtained from a human donor with glioblastoma. The CDR3 protein sequence reads: CASSLPSTASDEQYF. The DNA is as follows: TGCGCCAGCAGCCTCCCCTCGACAGCATCGGACGAGCAGTACTTC. Where the CDR3 stops, the reference TRBV5-1 and TRBJ2-7 genes take over; the full variable domain is KAGVTQTPRYLIKTRGQQVTLSCSPISGHRSVSWYQQTPGQGLQFLFEYFSETQRNKGNFPGRFSGRQFSNSRSEMNVSTLELGDSALYLCASSLPSTASDEQYFGPGTRLTVT.